A selection of T cell receptor beta chains follows, all from one sample in a study of blood T cell repertoires in COVID-19. This table comes from immunoSEQ multiplex PCR, and its TCRdb copy is limited to in-frame clones, with some not included. The repertoire holds around 81,000 clones, with approximately 86% as singletons. Sequencing used peripheral blood. The receptors were sampled from a woman older than 75 with acute or convalescent COVID-19. Each CDR3 is given with its conserved first and last residue. The order of the fields is V gene, CDR3 protein.

TRBV10-3 | CAIGLAGTTDTQYF
TRBV12-3/TRBV12-4 | CASRQGAGNTIYF
TRBV9 | CASSWRDRYTDTQYF
TRBV5-1 | CASSLGQGAGDFGNTIYF
TRBV7-2 | CASSLTAGSTDTQYF
TRBV21-1 | CASSKKFDSIDNSGNTIYF
TRBV11-2 | CASSLRRTGAQYF
TRBV6-5 | CASSPRLAEPYEQYF
TRBV29-1 | CSVARGTGNTIYF
TRBV3-1/TRBV3-2 | CASSPGQGNSPLHF
TRBV30 | CAWSPGGAADGYTF
TRBV11-2 | CASSQLANTGELFF
TRBV13 | CASSSSIKRLGYEQYF
TRBV18 | CASSSGQGSETQYF
TRBV27 | CASSRQGGYTEAFF
TRBV7-2 | CASSLAQGASEQYF
TRBV3-1/TRBV3-2 | CASSSRWEGNQPQHF